The 22 T cell receptor beta chains in this list originate from one sample, sequenced in a study of cytomegalovirus exposure and HLA in healthy donors. Repertoires were generated with immunoSEQ multiplex PCR, while TCRdb's copy carries only in-frame clones and drops some. Of around 62,000 clones in the sample, 80% to 90% were seen once. Sequencing was performed on PBMCs. The source is a woman under 30 in good health and CMV-seronegative.

V is TRBV7-3 and J is TRBJ2-3; 14 nucleotides line up with TRBD2. Trimming removed 4 bases from V and 6 bases from J; junction bases left unmatched: 6. Germline V gene data show CDR1 as SGHTA and CDR2 as FQGTGA. There are 16 residues in the CDR3. CDR3 sequence reads: CASSSGLAGELDTQYF. CDR3 nucleotides: TGTGCCAGCAGCTCGGGACTAGCGGGGGAATTGGATACGCAGTATTTT. Complete variable domain (other parts from reference TRBV7-3 and TRBJ2-3): GAGVSQTPSNKVTEKGKYVELRCDPISGHTALYWYRQSLGQGPEFLIYFQGTGAADDSGLPNDRFFAVRPEGSVSTLKIQRTERGDSAVYLCASSSGLAGELDTQYFGPGTRLTVL.

J is TRBJ2-7 and V is TRBV5-1; D is unresolved. CDR1 is SGHRS, CDR2 YFSETQ, per germline. V was shortened by 0 bases and J by 0 bases, with 4 bases between the two germline ends. CDR3 length: 13 amino acids. CDR3 in amino acids: CASSLASSYEQYF. The DNA for the CDR3 is TGCGCCAGCAGCTTGGCCAGCTCCTACGAGCAGTACTTC.

This clone has a single count. The CDR3 DNA reads as TGTGCCAGCAGCTTAGGGGAGAGAGCTTTCTTT. Amino acid sequence: CASSLGERAFF. This chain connects TRBV7-9 to TRBJ1-1; D uncertain. CDR3 length: 11 residues. Germline V gene sequence: CDR1 SEHNR, CDR2 FQNEAQ (reference sequence). The V gene lost 1 base and the J gene lost 10 bases, with 7 bases spanning the gap. Supplemented by reference TRBV7-9 and TRBJ1-1, the full variable domain reads DTGVSQNPRHKITKRGQNVTFRCDPISEHNRLYWYRQTLGQGPEFLTYFQNEAQLEKSRLLSDRFSAERPKGSFSTLEIQRTEQGDSAMYLCASSLGERAFFGQGTRLTVV.

The rearrangement joins TRBV13 to TRBJ2-7, with 11 nucleotides matching TRBD2. The germline CDR1 and CDR2 sequences are PRHDT and FYEKMQ (reference sequence). CDR3 length equals 14 residues. The J segment lost 3 bases and the V segment lost 5 bases, leaving 3 bases of the junction unmatched. This chain's CDR3 is CASSPLAGGYEQYF. Written as DNA, the CDR3 is TGTGCCAGCAGCCCTCTAGCGGGAGGCTACGAGCAGTACTTC.

CDR3 DNA: TGTGCCAGCAGTTTAAGGACAGGGATTGAAGGGGCTTTCTTT. Translation gives CASSLRTGIEGAFF. The rearrangement uses TRBV27 and TRBJ1-1, with 8 bases matching TRBD1. Germline trimming cut 2 bases from V and 11 bases from J; bases unmatched to any gene: 10. This CDR3 contains 14 residues. Germline V gene data show CDR1 as MNHEY and CDR2 as SMNVEV (reference sequence).

The chain recombines TRBV9 with TRBJ2-5; tentative D call: TRBD1 (6 bases). V shed 7 bases and J shed 5 bases, with 15 bases lying between them. CDR1 SGDLS and CDR2 YYNGEE come from the germline V gene. The CDR3 is 13 residues long. Written as DNA, the CDR3 is TGTGCCAGCGGGGGCCATATAGGGGAGACCCAGTACTTC. Its translation: CASGGHIGETQYF.

This clone was observed a single time. V usage is TRBV28 and J usage is TRBJ2-1; D uncertain. This CDR3 is built from 17 residues. The germline V gene has CDR1 MDHEN and CDR2 SYDVKM. Between the trimmed V and J ends, which lost 5 bases and 0 bases, there was a span of 17 bases. CDR3 bases: TGTGCCAGCAGTGACATCTTTCAGGTGGGCTCCTACAATGAGCAGTTCTTC. Translation: CASSDIFQVGSYNEQFF.

The V call is TRBV4-3, the J call TRBJ2-3, with 8 positions matching TRBD2. V was pared by 4 bases and J by 5 bases, with 5 bases of the junction left unmatched. Germline V gene lookup returns CDR1 LGHNA and CDR2 YSLEER. The length of the CDR3 is 14 residues. The CDR3 here is CASSLGGGRDTQYF. DNA for the CDR3: TGCGCCAGCAGCCTCGGGGGGGGGAGAGATACGCAGTATTTT.

The gene calls are TRBV5-1 and TRBJ2-6; D ambiguous. Germline CDR1 and CDR2: SGHRS and YFSETQ. V was pared by 4 bases and J by 2 bases, with 16 bases between. The CDR3 runs to 17 residues. The CDR3 region is CASSVEIRPTGANVLTF. DNA of the CDR3: TGCGCCAGCAGCGTCGAGATCCGCCCTACTGGGGCCAACGTCCTGACTTTC.

V and J are TRBV19 and TRBJ1-3; 8 bases align to TRBD1. The CDR3 loop spans 12 amino acids. The germline V gene encodes CDR1 LNHDA and CDR2 SQIVND (reference sequence). The CDR3 reads CAGGQVGNTIYF. Written as DNA, the CDR3 is TGTGCGGGGGGACAGGTTGGAAACACCATATATTTT.

The rearrangement joins TRBV10-1 to TRBJ2-1; 15 positions agree with TRBD2. Germline assignment: CDR1 WNHNN and CDR2 SYGVQD (reference sequence). The ends lost 4 bases at V and 5 bases at J; junction bases unmatched: 6. The CDR3 is 17 amino acids. The DNA for the CDR3 is TGCGCCAGCAGTGGGGGGACTAGCGGGAGGATGGACAATGAGCAGTTCTTC. Its protein product is CASSGGTSGRMDNEQFF.

The chain joins TRBV19 to TRBJ1-1; the D is unclear. The germline V gene has CDR1 LNHDA and CDR2 SQIVND (reference sequence). Trimming left V 1 base short and J 0 bases short, with 9 bases between. This CDR3 spans 15 amino acids. The CDR3 protein is CASSIGREMNTEAFF. DNA for the CDR3: TGTGCCAGTAGTATAGGCCGAGAGATGAACACTGAAGCTTTCTTT.

The chain combines TRBV4-3 with TRBJ2-5; the D is unclear. Germline V lookup: CDR1 LGHNA, CDR2 YSLEER. CDR3 size: 13 residues. Trimming cost V 4 bases and J 1 base, with 7 bases left between them. This CDR3 reads CASSRAPQETQYF. CDR3 nucleotides: TGCGCCAGCAGCCGAGCTCCCCAAGAGACCCAGTACTTC.

CDR3 amino acids: CSVEVGASGKGETQYF. CDR3 coding DNA: TGCAGCGTTGAAGTAGGGGCTAGCGGGAAAGGAGAGACCCAGTACTTC. The rearrangement uses TRBV29-1 and TRBJ2-5; 9 nucleotides align to TRBD2. This CDR3 is 16 amino acids long. Germline V gene lookup returns CDR1 SQVTM and CDR2 ANQGSEA. Losses at the gene ends were 1 base for V and 4 bases for J; bases not matched to a gene: 10. Drawing the rest from reference TRBV29-1 and TRBJ2-5, the complete variable domain is SAVISQKPSRDICQRGTSLTIQCQVDSQVTMMFWYRQQPGQSLTLIATANQGSEATYESGFVIDKFPISRPNLTFSTLTVSNMSPEDSSIYLCSVEVGASGKGETQYFGPGTRLLVL.

This chain links TRBV27 with TRBJ2-1; 10 positions match TRBD1. V was clipped by 4 bases and J by 5 bases; unmatched bases: 5. This CDR3 spans 15 amino acids. Per germline, CDR1 MNHEY and CDR2 SMNVEV (reference sequence). The CDR3 nucleotides are TGTGCCAGCAGTTACCGACAGGGGGCGGACAATGAGCAGTTCTTC. Translation gives CASSYRQGADNEQFF.

The J gene is TRBJ2-2, the V gene TRBV30, with TRBD2 matching 7 bases. After removal of 1 base from V and 5 bases from J, the junction contained 10 bases not matched to a gene. Germline V CDR1 and CDR2: GTSNPN, SVGIG (reference sequence). CDR3 size: 16 residues. Here the CDR3 DNA reads TGTGCCTGGAGTGGTCGCGGGAGCCGAGGGACCGGGGAGCTGTTTTTT. This encodes CAWSGRGSRGTGELFF.

The chain recombines TRBV9 with TRBJ1-4; TRBD1 matches at 10 bases. The CDR3 is made up of 15 amino acids. Germline loops: CDR1 SGDLS, CDR2 YYNGEE. V was pared by 3 bases and J by 8 bases, with 7 bases of the junction left unmatched. CDR3 coding DNA: TGTGCCAGCAGCGGGACAGGGGGGATAAGAGAAAAACTGTTTTTT. Translation gives CASSGTGGIREKLFF.

This clone has only one observation. CDR3 sequence (DNA): TGTGCCAGTAGGAAGGGACAGGTTTCGTCACCCCTCCACTTT. Its translation is CASRKGQVSSPLHF. This sequence joins TRBV19 and TRBJ1-6; 8 positions agree with TRBD1. In germline, CDR1 is LNHDA, CDR2 SQIVND (reference sequence). This CDR3 spans 14 amino acids. J lost 10 bases, V lost 6 bases, and 8 bases had no gene match.

This rearrangement joins TRBV9 to TRBJ1-1; possibly TRBD1 for D (5 bases). The CDR3 is 16 residues long. Germline V CDR1 and CDR2: SGDLS, YYNGEE. V lost 0 bases to trimming and J lost 3 bases, with 15 bases between them. The CDR3, as DNA: TGTGCCAGCAGCGTAGTTGGGCAGGGATCGTACACTGAAGCTTTCTTT. This encodes CASSVVGQGSYTEAFF.

The chain joins TRBV4-3 to TRBJ2-3; D is possibly TRBD2 (5 bases). The ends were cut back, 0 bases at V and 3 bases at J, with 19 bases in the middle. The CDR3 length is 18 residues. CDR1 and CDR2 (germline): LGHNA, YSLEER. The CDR3 sequence is CASSQDFVGGRRTDTQYF. The CDR3 nucleotides read TGCGCCAGCAGCCAAGATTTCGTTGGTGGACGGAGGACAGATACGCAGTATTTT.

The J gene is TRBJ1-2, the V gene TRBV28; TRBD1 matches 8 bases. CDR3 length: 14 residues. Losses at the gene ends were 4 bases for V and 4 bases for J; bases not matched to a gene: 5. Germline loops: CDR1 MDHEN, CDR2 SYDVKM. CDR3 nucleotides: TGTGCCAGCAGTTACCGTGGACAGGGCTATGGCTACACCTTC. Protein: CASSYRGQGYGYTF.

The chain uses TRBV5-1 and TRBJ2-5, with 7 bases lining up with TRBD2. The CDR3 has 15 amino acids. The V segment lost 0 bases and the J segment 3 bases; nucleotides outside the gene matches: 5. Germline CDR1 reads SGHRS; CDR2 reads YFSETQ. The CDR3 region is CASSLAGTTKETQYF. The CDR3 region has the DNA TGCGCCAGCAGCTTGGCTGGGACTACAAAAGAGACCCAGTACTTC.